The subject of this entry is one T cell receptor beta chain. This record comes from a study of blood T cell repertoires in COVID-19. Study as a whole: COVID-19 samples collected from the United States, Italy and Spain covered acute and convalescent phases. PBMCs, B-cell-depleted T cells, or T cells provided the cDNA or gDNA that made up the material.

Per the germline V gene, CDR1 is PRHDT and CDR2 is FYEKMQ (reference sequence). The V gene end was trimmed by 3 bases and the J gene end by 5 bases; junction bases not matched to a gene: 14. The CDR3 covers 17 residues. Study processing details: Nucleated cell number was recorded as an estimate derived from reference gene primer amplification. Sequenced by immunoSEQ multiplex PCR; TCRdb stores in-frame clones only, minus some. D and trimming were read from the DNA, whereas the V and J calls and clone size are those reported in that table. This table holds some 200,000 clones, roughly four fifths found once.

Sequencing used peripheral blood. The chain links TRBV13 to TRBJ2-7; 9 bases line up with TRBD2. The clonotype comes from a man aged 30 to 39 with active or convalescent COVID-19. The CDR3 DNA sequence: TGTGCCAGCAGCTTTGGTGTAGCGGGAGCCCTCAGGAACGAGCAGTACTTC. It specifies CASSFGVAGALRNEQYF.